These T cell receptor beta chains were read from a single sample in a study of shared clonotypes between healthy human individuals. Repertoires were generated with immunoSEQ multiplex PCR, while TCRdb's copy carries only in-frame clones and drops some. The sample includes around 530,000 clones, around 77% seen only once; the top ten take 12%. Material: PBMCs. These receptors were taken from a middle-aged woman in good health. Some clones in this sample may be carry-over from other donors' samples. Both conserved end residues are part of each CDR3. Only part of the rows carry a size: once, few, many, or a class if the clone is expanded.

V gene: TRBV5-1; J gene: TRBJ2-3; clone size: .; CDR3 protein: CASSLWASGSPDTQYF
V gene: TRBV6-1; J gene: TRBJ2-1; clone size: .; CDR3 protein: CASSRQGAYNEQFF
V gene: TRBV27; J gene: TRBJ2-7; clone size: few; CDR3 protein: CASSPWTGSYEQYF
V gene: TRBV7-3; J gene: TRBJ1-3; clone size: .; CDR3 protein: CASSLSAPASGNTIYF
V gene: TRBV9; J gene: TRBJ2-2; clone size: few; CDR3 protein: CASSGRTSRPGELFF
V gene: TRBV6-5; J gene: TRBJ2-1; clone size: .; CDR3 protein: CASSYEVAGGNEQFF
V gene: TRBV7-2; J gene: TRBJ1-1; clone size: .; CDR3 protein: CASSLVWGTEAFF
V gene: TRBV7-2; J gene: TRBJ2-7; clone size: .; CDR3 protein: CASSPRDGAYEQYF
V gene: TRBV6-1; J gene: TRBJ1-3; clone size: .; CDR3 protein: CASSGTGLPSGNTIYF
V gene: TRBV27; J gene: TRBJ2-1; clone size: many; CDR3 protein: CATGPYEQFF
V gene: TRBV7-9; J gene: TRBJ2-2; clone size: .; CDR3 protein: CASSPRLRADPGELFF
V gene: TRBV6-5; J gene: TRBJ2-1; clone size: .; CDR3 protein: CASSSSDGARRFF
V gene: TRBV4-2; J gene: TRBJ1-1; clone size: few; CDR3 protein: CASSLLAGGTNTEAFF
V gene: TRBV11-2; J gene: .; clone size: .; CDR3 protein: CASSLVTYEQYF
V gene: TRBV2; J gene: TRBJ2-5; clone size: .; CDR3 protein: CASNLGGGGRGETQYF
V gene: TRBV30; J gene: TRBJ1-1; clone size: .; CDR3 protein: CAWSYQGGTEAFF
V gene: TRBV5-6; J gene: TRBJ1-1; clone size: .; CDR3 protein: CASSLRTGGLAEAFF
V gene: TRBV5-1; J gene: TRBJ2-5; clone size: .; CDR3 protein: CASSYVSGAQETQYF
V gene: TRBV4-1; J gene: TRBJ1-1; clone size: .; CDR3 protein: CASSPPERELNTEAFF
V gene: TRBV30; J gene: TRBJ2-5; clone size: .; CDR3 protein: CAWSGGARGPQETQYF
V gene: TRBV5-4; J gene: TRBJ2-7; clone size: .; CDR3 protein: CASSPGLAGRNEQYF
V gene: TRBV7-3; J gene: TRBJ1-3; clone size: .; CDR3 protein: CASSSSAGNTIYF
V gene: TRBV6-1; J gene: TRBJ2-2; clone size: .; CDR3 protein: CASSERLAINTGELFF
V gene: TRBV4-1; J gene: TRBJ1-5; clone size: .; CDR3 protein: CASSQEVRQPQHF
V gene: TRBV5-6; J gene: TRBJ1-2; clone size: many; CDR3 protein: CASSLADSYHYGYTF
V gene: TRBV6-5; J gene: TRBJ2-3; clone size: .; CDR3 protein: CASTRSLRGTDTQYF
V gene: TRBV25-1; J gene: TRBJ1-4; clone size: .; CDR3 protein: CASSNRQGLGEKLFF
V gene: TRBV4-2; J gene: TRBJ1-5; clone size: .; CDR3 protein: CASSKDDQPQHF
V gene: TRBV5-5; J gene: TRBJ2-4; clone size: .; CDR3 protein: CASSLAPGWGTYIQYF
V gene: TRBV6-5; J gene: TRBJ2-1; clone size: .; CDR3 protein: CASSRSAGGINEQFF
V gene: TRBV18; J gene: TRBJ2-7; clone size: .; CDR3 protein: CASSRDLDQGGQYF
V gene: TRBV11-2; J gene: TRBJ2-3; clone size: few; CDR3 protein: CASSSRQGARTDTQYF
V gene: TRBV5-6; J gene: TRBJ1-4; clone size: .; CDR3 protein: CASSSREGEKLFF
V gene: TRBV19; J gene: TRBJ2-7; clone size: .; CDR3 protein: CASSMGLAGKVLYEQYF
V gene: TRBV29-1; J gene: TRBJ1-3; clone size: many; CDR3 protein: CSVGQGGNTIYF
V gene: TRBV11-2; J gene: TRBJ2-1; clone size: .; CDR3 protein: CASSLEYTSYNEQFF
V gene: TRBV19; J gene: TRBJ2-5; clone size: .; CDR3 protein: CASGRNQETQYF
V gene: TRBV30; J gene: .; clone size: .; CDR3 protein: CAWSGQAGVAYEQYF
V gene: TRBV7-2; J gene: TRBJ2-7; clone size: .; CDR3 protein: CASSRRRGTTYEQYF
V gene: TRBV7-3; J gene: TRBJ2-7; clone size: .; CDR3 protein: CASSSQVGDEQYF
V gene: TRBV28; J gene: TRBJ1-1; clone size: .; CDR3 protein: CASSSPAIEAFF
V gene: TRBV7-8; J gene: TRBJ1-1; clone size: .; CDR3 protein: CASSSSPGEVTEAFF
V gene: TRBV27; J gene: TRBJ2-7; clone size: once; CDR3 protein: CASSLRGPRSPGVGFHEQYF
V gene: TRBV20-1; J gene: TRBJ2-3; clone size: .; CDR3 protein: CSVPTVLSQYF
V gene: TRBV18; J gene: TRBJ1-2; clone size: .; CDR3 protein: CASSPDPGTGEVYGYTF
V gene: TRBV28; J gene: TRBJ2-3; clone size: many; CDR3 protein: CASSFWGRTSTDTQYF
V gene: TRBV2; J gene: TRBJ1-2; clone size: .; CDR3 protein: CASSPKGSRLVSGGYTF
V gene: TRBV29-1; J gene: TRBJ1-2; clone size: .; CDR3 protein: CSVASGIRLNYGYTF
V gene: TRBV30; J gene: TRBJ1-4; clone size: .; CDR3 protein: CAWSVYGYTRFF
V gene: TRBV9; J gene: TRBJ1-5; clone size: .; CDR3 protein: CASSDGGQVAQPQHF
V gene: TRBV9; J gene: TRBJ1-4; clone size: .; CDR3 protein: CASSWTGNGEKLFF
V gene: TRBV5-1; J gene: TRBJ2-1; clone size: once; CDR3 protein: CASSNPGQSSYNEQFF
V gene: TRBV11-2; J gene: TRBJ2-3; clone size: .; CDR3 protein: CASSITSGGFTDTQYF
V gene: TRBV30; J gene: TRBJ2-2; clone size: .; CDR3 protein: CAVGGIAGVVGELLF
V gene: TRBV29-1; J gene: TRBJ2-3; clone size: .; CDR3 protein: CSVVTGLNTDTQYF